This T cell receptor beta chain was identified during a study of vaccination effects on CD4 cells after COVID-19. Background on the study: The study sampled a couple of convalescent patients 16 days and one week before vaccination.

Within the ViraFEST assay, antigen-specific CD4+ T cells underwent expansion with viral peptide pools prior to sequencing. At the end of roughly 9 days of culture, CD4+ T cells were isolated. A PCR test confirmed that the person had SARS-CoV-2 infection between March and December 2020. On both days 3 and 7, half of the culture medium was replaced with IL-2 medium. The CDR3 runs to 11 residues. Germline assignment: CDR1 GTSNPN and CDR2 SVGIG (reference sequence). Trimming cost V 0 bases and J 5 bases, with 4 bases left between them. Study results and caveats: Infection-derived and vaccine-derived clones contracted markedly late after vaccination.

Profiled with immunoSEQ multiplex PCR; TCRdb holds only in-frame clones, not every one. This sample has about 27,000 clones; roughly 74% occur once, and the top ten carry 15% to 20%. This clone was detected once. The antigen is not known. The input for sequencing was CD4+ T cells from PBMCs cultured with HCoV-NL63 spike peptides, taken before COVID-19 vaccination. This chain connects TRBV30 to TRBJ2-5; D is ambiguous. The source of this sequence is a human donor who had a prior SARS-CoV-2 infection. For the CDR3, the DNA is TGTGCCTGGAGTGTACTGGAGACCCAGTACTTC. Encoded protein: CAWSVLETQYF.